This record looks at one TCR beta chain sequence and its context. Nominally healthy donors were sampled, though unrecorded immune exposures were likely. This sample was taken from a study of cytomegalovirus exposure and HLA in healthy donors. It was with 60 Vbeta and 13 Jbeta primers that the PCR ran. Method: immunoSEQ multiplex PCR; TCRdb's copy keeps in-frame clones and lacks some. This sample carries 150,000 to 180,000 clones, around 82% of them seen once, and the ten largest clones take 5% to 7.5%. The CDR3 is 17 amino acids. V shed 4 bases and J 8 bases; nucleotides not matched to a gene: 22. Germline V gene lookup returns CDR1 SQVTM and CDR2 ANQGSEA.

This receptor was obtained from a woman in her forties or fifties in good health and CMV-seropositive. The sequenced material came from PBMCs. The chain uses TRBV29-1 and TRBJ1-2; 7 bases fit TRBD1. As DNA, the CDR3 is TGCAGCGTTGCGAGTTGGGTGCCCGGCACAGGGGTCGAAGGCTACACCTTC. This gives the protein CSVASWVPGTGVEGYTF.